This is a list of T cell receptor beta chains from one sample in a study of blood T cell repertoires in COVID-19. Method: immunoSEQ multiplex PCR; TCRdb's copy keeps in-frame clones and lacks some. The sample consists of 200,000 or so clones, under 85% of them appearing once. Sequenced material: peripheral blood. Receptor source: a man aged 55-75 years with active or convalescent COVID-19. CDR3s include the opening cysteine and the closing phenylalanine or tryptophan. A D gene is named only where the DNA matches it firmly. Clone sizes are given selectively: once, few, many, or a class where the clone is expanded.

J: TRBJ1-1; V: TRBV19; size: NA; D: TRBD1; DNA: TGTGCCAGTAGTCCCCCGACAGGGGGCGCGGGGAACACTGAAGCTTTCTTT; CDR3: CASSPPTGGAGNTEAFF
J: TRBJ1-1; V: TRBV5-4; size: NA; D: TRBD1; DNA: TGTGCCAGCAGCTTGAGGGACAGGCCCAACACTGAAGCTTTCTTT; CDR3: CASSLRDRPNTEAFF
J: TRBJ2-1; V: TRBV11-3; size: NA; D: TRBD2; DNA: TGTGCCAGCAGCGGCCTAGCGGGAGTACAGTTCTTC; CDR3: CASSGLAGVQFF
J: TRBJ2-6; V: TRBV10-1; size: many; D: NA; DNA: TGCGCCAGCACTCCCCTACCCTCTGGGGCCAACGTCCTGACTTTC; CDR3: CASTPLPSGANVLTF
J: TRBJ1-4; V: TRBV6-5; size: NA; D: NA; DNA: TGTGCCAGCAGTTACTCGACTCAGACGCTCGAAAAACTGTTTTTT; CDR3: CASSYSTQTLEKLFF
J: TRBJ2-7; V: TRBV12-3/TRBV12-4; size: NA; D: NA; DNA: TGTGCCAGCAGTGAGGGGGTAAGGCAGTACTTC; CDR3: CASSEGVRQYF
J: TRBJ1-1; V: TRBV7-2; size: NA; D: NA; DNA: TGTGCCAGCAGTGAATCAGTGAACACTGAAGCTTTCTTT; CDR3: CASSESVNTEAFF
J: TRBJ2-2; V: TRBV7-2; size: NA; D: TRBD2; DNA: TGTGCCAGCAGCTTAATGGCTAGCGGACTTACCGGGGAGCTGTTTTTT; CDR3: CASSLMASGLTGELFF
J: TRBJ2-5; V: TRBV6-2/TRBV6-3; size: NA; D: NA; DNA: TGTGCCAGCAGTTACCCGAGCCAATCCCAAGAGACCCAGTACTTC; CDR3: CASSYPSQSQETQYF
J: TRBJ1-2; V: TRBV6-5; size: NA; D: NA; DNA: TGTGCCAGCAGTTGGGGGGGGGCTGGCTATGGCTACACCTTC; CDR3: CASSWGGAGYGYTF
J: TRBJ2-7; V: TRBV4-2; size: NA; D: TRBD2; DNA: TGTGCCAGCGCAAGATGGGAGGGGCAATCCTACGAGCAGTACTTC; CDR3: CASARWEGQSYEQYF
J: TRBJ1-4; V: TRBV25-1; size: NA; D: TRBD1; DNA: TGTGCCAGCAGGGAGACAGGGATTAATGAAAAACTGTTTTTT; CDR3: CASRETGINEKLFF
J: TRBJ2-1; V: TRBV14; size: NA; D: TRBD2; DNA: TGTGCCAGCAGGCTTAGCGGGAGCCAAAACAATGAGCAGTTCTTC; CDR3: CASRLSGSQNNEQFF